Following are 19 T cell receptor beta chains from one sample sequenced in a study of T cells after yellow fever vaccination. From the 5' RACE reads, TCRdb called clonotypes with MiXCR, one entry per CDR3 protein. The sample contains about 310,000 distinct CDR3 sequences, 3.6% of which appear only once. The specimen comprised PBMCs, sampled on the day of the yellow fever booster vaccination. Receptor source: a man aged 18 to 35 who received the YFV17D yellow fever vaccine.

This clonotype came up many times. The J gene is TRBJ2-2, the V gene TRBV7-8; possibly TRBD1 for D (5 bases). The CDR3 totals 13 residues. The V and J ends lost 1 base and 6 bases respectively, with 6 bases between them. Germline V gene sequence: CDR1 SGHVS, CDR2 FQNEAQ. The CDR3 region is CASSLVGPGELFF. DNA for the CDR3: TGTGCCAGCAGCTTAGTGGGGCCCGGGGAGCTGTTTTTT.

This clonotype came up many times. V usage is TRBV6-4 and J usage is TRBJ2-1, with 9 bases fitting TRBD1. Germline CDR1 is MRHNA and CDR2 is SNTAGT. This CDR3 spans 15 amino acids. Trimming at V came to 6 bases and at J to 2 bases, leaving 5 bases not matched to a gene. The CDR3 DNA is TGTGCCAGCAGGCCAACAGGGGGCCCCTACAATGAGCAGTTCTTC. Residues: CASRPTGGPYNEQFF.

This clonotype was seen a few times. The V and J genes are TRBV4-3 and TRBJ2-7, with D unresolved. Trimming cost V 0 bases and J 0 bases, with 12 bases left between them. Per germline, CDR1 LGHNA and CDR2 YSLEER. The CDR3 is made up of 16 amino acids. This CDR3 is CASSQDLGKSSYEQYF. Here the CDR3 DNA reads TGCGCCAGCAGCCAAGATCTTGGGAAGAGCTCCTACGAGCAGTACTTC.

This clonotype was picked up many times. Written as DNA, the CDR3 is TGCGCCAGCAGCAATCATAGAAACACCATATATTTT. Its protein is CASSNHRNTIYF. The chain has TRBV4-1 and TRBJ1-3; D call uncertain. The CDR3 consists of 12 residues. The V end lost 5 bases, the J end lost 5 bases, and 7 bases lay between the germline ends. The germline V gene encodes CDR1 MGHRA and CDR2 YSYEKL.

This clonotype came up many times. V usage is TRBV10-3 and J usage is TRBJ2-5; D gene unclear. The CDR3 length is 12 residues. V was cut by 6 bases and J by 2 bases, with 7 bases left in between. The V gene's germline CDR1 is ENHRY and CDR2 SYGVKD. The CDR3 sequence: CAIRDGQETQYF. The CDR3 DNA is TGTGCCATCAGGGACGGTCAAGAGACCCAGTACTTC.

This clonotype appeared a few times. The chain carries TRBV20-1 and TRBJ2-7; TRBD1 or TRBD2 may be the D gene (5 bases each). This CDR3 spans 11 amino acids. V was cut by 3 bases and J by 7 bases, with 10 bases left in between. Per the germline V gene, CDR1 is DFQATT and CDR2 is SNEGSKA (reference sequence). CDR3 region: CSAREAGEQYF. The CDR3 DNA reads TGCAGTGCTAGGGAGGCAGGGGAGCAGTACTTC.

This chain links TRBV6-2 or TRBV6-3 with TRBJ2-1; the D gene is possibly TRBD2 (6 bases). The V end was cut by 5 bases, the J end by 4 bases, with 18 bases between. Germline V lookup: CDR1 MNHEY, CDR2 SVGEGT. The CDR3 extends over 16 amino acids. The CDR3: CASSPRGRGTYNEQFF. The CDR3 coding sequence is TGTGCCAGCAGTCCTCGGGGACGGGGGACGTACAATGAGCAGTTCTTC.

This clonotype was seen repeatedly, ten times or more. This chain connects TRBV20-1 to TRBJ2-4; 11 bases agree with TRBD1. Germline V gene data show CDR1 as DFQATT and CDR2 as SNEGSKA (reference sequence). The J segment lost 8 bases and the V segment lost 3 bases, leaving 6 bases of the junction unmatched. The CDR3 covers 14 residues. The DNA for the CDR3 is TGCAGTGCTAGGGCGGGACAGGGGGTAGACATTCAGTACTTC. Protein product: CSARAGQGVDIQYF.

This clonotype was observed many times. The V gene is TRBV27, the J gene TRBJ2-6; the D gene is possibly TRBD1 (5 bases). Trimming stripped 5 bases from V and 1 base from J, with 12 bases between. This CDR3 spans 16 amino acids. The V gene's germline CDR1 is MNHEY and CDR2 SMNVEV (reference sequence). The DNA of the CDR3 is TGTGCCAGCAGTCGTCCCCCAGGGTCTGGGGCCAACGTCCTGACTTTC. Translated, it gives CASSRPPGSGANVLTF. Complete variable domain (other parts from reference TRBV27 and TRBJ2-6): EAQVTQNPRYLITVTGKKLTVTCSQNMNHEYMSWYRQDPGLGLRQIYYSMNVEVTDKGDVPEGYKVSRKEKRNFPLILESPSPNQTSLYFCASSRPPGSGANVLTFGAGSRLTVL.

This clonotype came up a few times. The CDR3 spells CASSGRQVPEDTEAFF. CDR3 in DNA: TGTGCCAGTAGTGGACGACAGGTACCGGAGGACACTGAAGCTTTCTTT. V gene TRBV19 combines with J gene TRBJ1-1; D might be TRBD1 (6 bases). V gave up 5 bases and J gave up 3 bases, with 19 bases separating them. Per the germline V gene, CDR1 is LNHDA and CDR2 is SQIVND (reference sequence). The CDR3 contains 16 residues.

CDR3 sequence (DNA): TGTGCCAGCAGCTTGGCTGAGAGGGGAGGGTACAATGAGCAGTTCTTC. Translation: CASSLAERGGYNEQFF. The chain combines TRBV5-4 with TRBJ2-1; 7 bases are a match to TRBD2. There are 16 residues in the CDR3. CDR1 and CDR2 from the germline V gene are SGHNT and YYREEE (reference sequence). With V trimmed by 0 bases and J by 4 bases, 7 bases remained unmatched.

This clonotype was recorded at least ten times. The gene calls are TRBV7-6 and TRBJ2-4; 8 bases match TRBD2. The CDR3 length is 15 residues. V was pared by 5 bases and J by 8 bases, with 11 bases of the junction left unmatched. CDR1 and CDR2 (germline): SGHVS, FNYEAQ. CDR3 DNA sequence: TGTGCCAGCAGCCCTTCGGGGGGGCTGGGGGACATTCAGTACTTC. This sequence encodes CASSPSGGLGDIQYF.

In this sample, this clonotype turned up many times. Here the CDR3 reads CASSTTPGFIKDTQYF. The CDR3 DNA follows: TGTGCCAGCAGCACCACCCCCGGTTTTATTAAGGATACGCAGTATTTT. The chain uses TRBV4-2 and TRBJ2-3; D is undetermined. Trimming pared 5 bases from V and 6 bases from J, leaving 21 bases between. This CDR3 comprises 16 residues. The germline CDR1 and CDR2 sequences are LGHNA and YNFKEQ.

This clonotype was picked up many times. This chain links TRBV5-1 with TRBJ2-1, with D possibly TRBD2 on 6 matching bases. The CDR3 extends over 13 amino acids. The germline V and J ends were trimmed by 3 bases and 8 bases, with 12 bases remaining between them. Germline V lookup: CDR1 SGHRS, CDR2 YFSETQ. The DNA of the CDR3 is TGCGCCAGCAGCTCCCCCGGAGGGGATGAGCAGTTCTTC. Protein sequence: CASSSPGGDEQFF.

V is TRBV7-2 and J is TRBJ2-7, with D perhaps TRBD2 (5 bases). The CDR3 totals 14 residues. Germline V CDR1 and CDR2: SGHTA, FQGNSA. In nucleotides, the CDR3 is TGTGCCAGCGCCACGGCCGCTAGCCGGTACGAGCAGCACGTC. It yields the protein CASATAASRYEQHV.

This clonotype was recorded many times. The CDR3 protein is CASPRDPNTGELFF. The CDR3 DNA sequence: TGTGCCAGCCCACGGGACCCGAACACCGGGGAGCTGTTTTTT. The chain carries TRBV7-9 and TRBJ2-2; D is tentatively TRBD1 or TRBD2 (5 bases each). V lost 8 bases, J lost 0 bases, and 10 bases lay in between. This CDR3 is 14 amino acids long. Germline V gene lookup returns CDR1 SEHNR and CDR2 FQNEAQ (reference sequence).

V gene TRBV7-3 combines with J gene TRBJ2-5; TRBD2 is a possible D gene (6 bases). Trimming cost V 5 bases and J 1 base, with 8 bases left between them. This CDR3 is built from 13 residues. In germline, CDR1 is SGHTA, CDR2 FQGTGA. CDR3 nucleotide sequence: TGTGCCAGCAGCGTTAGCGGCCAAGAGACCCAGTACTTC. It specifies CASSVSGQETQYF.

This clonotype has at least ten counts. The CDR3, as DNA: TGTGCCAGCAGTGACCGCTACTATGGCTACACCTTC. It specifies CASSDRYYGYTF. V is TRBV27 and J is TRBJ1-2, with D uncertain. The germline V gene encodes CDR1 MNHEY and CDR2 SMNVEV (reference sequence). The CDR3 spans 12 residues. Between the trimmed V and J ends, which lost 5 bases and 3 bases, there was a span of 7 bases.

This clonotype was picked up many times. The V and J genes are TRBV29-1 and TRBJ2-3; 7 nucleotides agree with TRBD1. Germline CDR1 reads SQVTM; CDR2 reads ANQGSEA. The length of the CDR3 is 12 residues. J lost 1 base, V lost 7 bases, and 2 bases had no gene match. The CDR3 loop reads CSGTGRTDTQYF. CDR3 nucleotides: TGCAGCGGGACAGGACGCACAGATACGCAGTATTTT.